This T cell receptor (beta chain) was identified during a study of blood T cell repertoires in COVID-19. Study-level background: PBMCs, B-cell-depleted T cells, or T cells were the source of the cDNA or gDNA that made up the material.

The germline CDR1 and CDR2 sequences are SGHRS and YFSETQ. The CDR3 covers 16 residues. Trimming removed 4 bases from V and 0 bases from J; junction bases left unmatched: 7. The table came from immunoSEQ multiplex PCR; TCRdb's copy has only in-frame clones and leaves some out. This sample has under 250,000 clones, with about 80% found just once. The chain carries TRBV5-1 and TRBJ2-3; 8 nucleotides align to TRBD1. The sequence derives from a woman aged 25 to 39 who had recovered from COVID-19. Material: peripheral blood. CDR3 loop: CASSPGQGPSTDTQYF. For the CDR3, the DNA is TGCGCCAGCAGCCCCGGACAGGGCCCGAGCACAGATACGCAGTATTTT.